One sample yielded the 30 T cell receptor beta chains listed below, sequenced in a study of blood T cell repertoires in COVID-19. Assay used: immunoSEQ multiplex PCR; TCRdb lists only in-frame clones, some missing. The sample consists of tens of thousands of clones, around 85% of them appearing once. Sequenced material: peripheral blood. The receptor set was obtained from a woman of 80 years or more with acute or convalescent COVID-19.

CDR3 loop: CASSLIGGGSQETQYF. The CDR3, as DNA: TGCGCCAGCAGCTTGATAGGGGGGGGCTCCCAAGAGACCCAGTACTTC. The rearrangement uses TRBV5-1 and TRBJ2-5, with D possibly matching TRBD2 (7 bases). The V end lost 1 base, the J end lost 1 base, and 14 bases lay between the germline ends. From germline, CDR1 is SGHRS and CDR2 YFSETQ. This CDR3 is built from 16 residues.

This sequence joins TRBV18 and TRBJ2-7; TRBD1 aligns across 7 bases. V lost 5 bases and J lost 4; bases outside the gene matches: 2. This CDR3 has 12 amino acids. CDR1 KGHSH and CDR2 LQKENI come from the germline V gene. As DNA, the CDR3 is TGTGCCAGCTCAGCGACAGGGTACGAGCAGTACTTC. Amino acids: CASSATGYEQYF.

V is TRBV5-1 and J is TRBJ1-4, with D perhaps matching TRBD1 (6 bases). Germline V gives CDR1 SGHRS, CDR2 YFSETQ. This CDR3 contains 15 residues. V shed 5 bases and J shed 3 bases, with 14 bases lying between them. CDR3 residues: CASRNTGSPNEKLFF. The CDR3 coding sequence is TGCGCCAGCAGAAATACAGGGTCACCTAATGAAAAACTGTTTTTT.

There are a few counts of this clone. The chain couples TRBV10-3 to TRBJ2-3; D is perhaps TRBD2 (6 bases). The CDR3 is 15 amino acids. Trimming left V 4 bases short and J 4 bases short, with 15 bases between. Germline V gene lookup returns CDR1 ENHRY and CDR2 SYGVKD. Written as DNA, the CDR3 is TGTGCCATCAGTGGATGGGGGAGCGGGTCAGATACGCAGTATTTT. Translated: CAISGWGSGSDTQYF.

The chain combines TRBV7-9 with TRBJ1-5; possibly TRBD1 for D (5 bases). V was shortened by 5 bases and J by 9 bases, with 17 bases between the two germline ends. Germline V CDR1 and CDR2: SEHNR, FQNEAQ (reference sequence). The CDR3 has 14 residues. CDR3 loop: CASSPDSLDRPQHF. CDR3 sequence (DNA): TGTGCCAGCAGCCCAGACAGTTTGGATCGGCCCCAGCATTTT.

The V and J genes are TRBV2 and TRBJ2-5; TRBD1 aligns across 11 bases. The CDR3 is 15 amino acids. Per the germline V gene, CDR1 is SNHLY and CDR2 is FYNNEI. Trimming took 4 bases from V and 4 from J; bases not matched to a gene: 5. CDR3 bases: TGTGCCAGCAGTGTGGGGACAGGGGGTGGAGAGACCCAGTACTTC. Encoded protein: CASSVGTGGGETQYF.

This chain connects TRBV13 to TRBJ2-2; D uncertain. From germline, CDR1 is PRHDT and CDR2 FYEKMQ (reference sequence). V was trimmed by 2 bases and J by 4 bases, leaving 5 bases between them. CDR3 length: 13 amino acids. The CDR3, as DNA: TGTGCCAGCAGCTTACGACTCACCGGGGAGCTGTTTTTT. Translating gives CASSLRLTGELFF.

This sequence joins TRBV30 and TRBJ1-3; perhaps TRBD1 as D (6 bases). The CDR3 spans 13 residues. From germline, CDR1 is GTSNPN and CDR2 SVGIG (reference sequence). Trimming stripped 5 bases from V and 0 bases from J, with 8 bases between. DNA for the CDR3: TGTGCCTGGGCCAGGGGCTCTGGAAACACCATATATTTT. Encoded protein: CAWARGSGNTIYF.

This clone has only one observation. The chain has TRBV9 and TRBJ1-2; perhaps TRBD1 as D (5 bases). Trimming cost V 0 bases and J 8 bases, with 14 bases left between them. CDR3 size: 14 residues. Germline V gene lookup returns CDR1 SGDLS and CDR2 YYNGEE. The DNA for the CDR3 is TGTGCCAGCAGCGTAGATTCGGCCGGGGGAGGCTACACCTTC. Translated, it gives CASSVDSAGGGYTF.

This clone was counted once. The V call is TRBV7-2, the J call TRBJ2-7; TRBD2 agrees at 7 bases. This CDR3 contains 17 residues. V lost 1 base and J lost 4; bases outside the gene matches: 13. CDR1 is SGHTA and CDR2 is FQGNSA in the germline V gene. CDR3: CASSLGSASGSWYEQYF. In nucleotides, the CDR3 is TGTGCCAGCAGCTTAGGGTCGGCTAGCGGATCTTGGTACGAGCAGTACTTC.

The chain uses TRBV4-2 and TRBJ2-7; 8 bases map to TRBD2. CDR1 and CDR2 from the germline V gene are LGHNA and YNFKEQ. Trimming at V came to 0 bases and at J to 2 bases, leaving 3 bases not matched to a gene. This CDR3 comprises 15 residues. CDR3 DNA: TGTGCCAGCAGCCAAGATCGCGGGGGGCCCTACGAGCAGTACTTC. This sequence encodes CASSQDRGGPYEQYF.

This chain connects TRBV5-6 to TRBJ2-7; 7 positions match TRBD1. The CDR3 runs 14 residues. From germline, CDR1 is SGHDT and CDR2 YYEEEE. Losses at the gene ends were 1 base for V and 12 bases for J; bases not matched to a gene: 13. CDR3 residues: CASSLTDRRLKPYF. In DNA form, the CDR3 reads TGTGCCAGCAGCTTGACGGACAGGCGATTAAAGCCGTACTTC.

This chain joins TRBV5-1 and TRBJ2-6; tentative D call: TRBD1 (6 bases). Germline loops: CDR1 SGHRS, CDR2 YFSETQ. V lost 6 bases, J lost 11 bases, and 12 bases lay in between. The CDR3 has 12 amino acids. Written as DNA, the CDR3 is TGCGCCAGCAAAGGGGGTGGAGACGTCCTGACTTTC. Translated, it gives CASKGGGDVLTF.

The CDR3: CASSPGLALTGELFF. CDR3 nucleotides: TGTGCCAGCTCACCTGGACTAGCGCTTACCGGGGAGCTGTTTTTT. The V call is TRBV18, the J call TRBJ2-2, with 9 bases fitting TRBD2. With V trimmed by 3 bases and J by 5 bases, 4 bases remained unmatched. The CDR3 has 15 residues. CDR1 is KGHSH, CDR2 LQKENI, per germline.

V gene TRBV7-2 combines with J gene TRBJ2-1; D unresolved. From germline, CDR1 is SGHTA and CDR2 FQGNSA. With 1 base removed from V and 8 bases from J, the gap between germline ends came to 3 bases. The CDR3 is 11 residues long. The CDR3 region is CASSLVDEQFF. DNA for the CDR3: TGTGCCAGCAGCTTAGTCGATGAGCAGTTCTTC.

The V gene is TRBV21-1, the J gene TRBJ2-1; TRBD2 is taken as the D call from the table, unchecked against the DNA. TRBV21-1 is an annotated pseudogene. The CDR3 has 14 residues. The CDR3 reads CASSKGSPGNEQFF. The CDR3 coding sequence is TGTGCCAGCAGCAAAGGATCCCCGGGGAATGAGCAGTTCTTC.

The J gene is TRBJ1-2, the V gene TRBV28, with TRBD1 identical over 9 bases. Germline V lookup: CDR1 MDHEN, CDR2 SYDVKM. With 3 bases clipped from V and 5 bases from J, the junction kept 4 bases outside the gene matches. The CDR3 covers 14 residues. The CDR3 protein is CASSLVGQGYGYTF. Written as DNA, the CDR3 is TGTGCCAGCAGTTTGGTCGGACAGGGGTATGGCTACACCTTC.

Details on this clone: The same CDR3 arises from other DNA sequences in this sample as well. The rearrangement links TRBV28 to TRBJ1-6; perhaps TRBD1 as D (6 bases). This CDR3 spans 17 amino acids. Between the trimmed V and J ends, which lost 7 bases and 0 bases, there was a span of 16 bases. Germline V lookup: CDR1 MDHEN, CDR2 SYDVKM. The DNA of the CDR3 is TGTGCCAGCACCGAAACAGGGTGGAGCTCCTATAATTCACCCCTCCACTTT. It codes for CASTETGWSSYNSPLHF.

This clone was observed a handful of times. This chain joins TRBV28 and TRBJ2-1; weak D call: TRBD2 (7 bases). Germline V gene sequence: CDR1 MDHEN, CDR2 SYDVKM. V lost 3 bases to trimming and J lost 7 bases, with 16 bases between them. This CDR3 spans 15 amino acids. The CDR3 bases are TGTGCCAGCAGTTTGACGGCGGGGGCTTGGAATGAGCAGTTCTTC. Encoded protein: CASSLTAGAWNEQFF.

The chain employs TRBV4-1 and TRBJ1-1, with 7 positions matching TRBD1. After removal of 3 bases from V and 1 base from J, the junction contained 8 bases not matched to a gene. There are 16 residues in the CDR3. Germline V lookup: CDR1 MGHRA, CDR2 YSYEKL. The CDR3 sequence: CASSQTDRAGNTEAFF. CDR3 nucleotides: TGCGCCAGCAGCCAGACTGACAGGGCGGGGAACACTGAAGCTTTCTTT.

This chain joins TRBV6-1 and TRBJ2-1, with 7 bases aligning to TRBD2. The CDR3 is 16 amino acids. Germline V gene sequence: CDR1 MNHNS, CDR2 SASEGT. The trim removed 3 bases at V and 3 bases at J, leaving 8 bases unmatched. The CDR3 spells CASSEGLLQGYNEQFF. CDR3 coding DNA: TGTGCCAGCAGTGAGGGACTACTCCAGGGCTACAATGAGCAGTTCTTC.

This clone was seen a few times. This chain uses TRBV27 with TRBJ2-3; tentative D call: TRBD2 (6 bases). V was cut by 3 bases and J by 3 bases, with 19 bases left in between. The germline CDR1 and CDR2 sequences are MNHEY and SMNVEV (reference sequence). The CDR3 length is 17 residues. CDR3: CASSLGRGPSGTDTQYF. CDR3 DNA sequence: TGTGCCAGCAGTTTGGGGCGGGGACCCTCGGGGACAGATACGCAGTATTTT.

The chain couples TRBV19 to TRBJ2-7, with a tentative D call TRBD2 (7 bases). CDR3 size: 13 residues. Trimming stripped 8 bases from V and 3 bases from J, with 14 bases between. Per the germline V gene, CDR1 is LNHDA and CDR2 is SQIVND (reference sequence). CDR3 residues: CASWGGAHYEQYF. CDR3 DNA: TGTGCCAGTTGGGGGGGGGCTCACTACGAGCAGTACTTC.

The chain employs TRBV7-2 and TRBJ1-2; no clear D. The CDR3 consists of 12 residues. V lost 1 base and J lost 8, with 8 bases in between. Germline V gene sequence: CDR1 SGHTA, CDR2 FQGNSA. The CDR3 loop is CASSLDAEGYTF. The CDR3 region has the DNA TGTGCCAGCAGCTTAGATGCGGAAGGCTACACCTTC.

The CDR3 coding sequence is TGCGCCAGCACCCCCCCTTCCTACAATGAGCAGTTCTTC. Translation: CASTPPSYNEQFF. The J gene is TRBJ2-1, the V gene TRBV5-1; D gene ambiguous. The V end lost 6 bases, the J end lost 1 base, and 8 bases lay between the germline ends. The CDR3 is made up of 13 amino acids. The V gene's germline CDR1 is SGHRS and CDR2 YFSETQ.

This chain joins TRBV2 and TRBJ1-5; 10 bases line up with TRBD1. V gave up 6 bases and J gave up 4 bases; unmatched junction bases: 6. Germline lookup yields CDR1 SNHLY and CDR2 FYNNEI. This CDR3 has 15 amino acids. The CDR3 loop is CASRLGQGINQPQHF. CDR3 sequence (DNA): TGTGCCAGCAGGTTGGGACAGGGGATTAATCAGCCCCAGCATTTT.

The V gene is TRBV18, the J gene TRBJ1-5; D unclear. The germline V gene encodes CDR1 KGHSH and CDR2 LQKENI. Trimming cost V 6 bases and J 3 bases, with 12 bases left between them. The CDR3 is 14 amino acids. CDR3 DNA: TGTGCCAGCTCCCGTTCGGGAGACAATCAGCCCCAGCATTTT. Translated: CASSRSGDNQPQHF.

This chain joins TRBV9 and TRBJ1-4; 8 bases match TRBD1. The trim removed 7 bases at V and 3 bases at J, leaving 8 bases unmatched. The CDR3 consists of 15 residues. CDR1 is SGDLS and CDR2 is YYNGEE in the germline V gene. CDR3 in DNA: TGTGCCAGCTGCCCGACAGGGGACCCTAATGAAAAACTGTTTTTT. Translation: CASCPTGDPNEKLFF.

The chain recombines TRBV5-6 with TRBJ1-6; the D gene is possibly TRBD1 (6 bases). The CDR3 contains 15 residues. V lost 2 bases, J lost 9 bases, and 15 bases lay in between. Germline CDR1 is SGHDT and CDR2 is YYEEEE. In DNA, the CDR3 is TGTGCCAGCAGCTTTGGTGACAGGAGGCGTTCACCCCTCCACTTT. Amino acids: CASSFGDRRRSPLHF.

The rearrangement joins TRBV7-8 to TRBJ1-5, with D possibly TRBD1 on 5 matching bases. Trimming took 5 bases from V and 0 from J, leaving 11 bases between them. This CDR3 spans 15 amino acids. Germline CDR1 reads SGHVS; CDR2 reads FQNEAQ. The CDR3 spells CASSPGGNSNQPQHF. CDR3 sequence (DNA): TGTGCCAGCAGCCCGGGGGGGAATAGCAATCAGCCCCAGCATTTT.